This TCR beta chain derives from a study of T cell repertoires in cytomegalovirus infection. The wider study: The public TCR beta signatures pointed to both CMV infection and matching HLA type. Study results and caveats: CMV carriers having the relevant HLA were flagged by cumulative public TCR beta family frequency.

Trimming took 2 bases from V and 2 from J; bases not matched to a gene: 7. Germline values: CDR1 MNHEY, CDR2 SVGEGT. This CDR3 spans 16 amino acids. This clonotype has ten or more counts. The antigen is not known. From the reads, TCRdb called clonotypes with MiXCR, one entry per CDR3 protein. The sample includes 150,000 to 200,000 distinct CDR3 sequences, roughly 20% of them seen just once. The genes are TRBV6-2 or TRBV6-3 and TRBJ1-1; the match to TRBD1 covers 8 bases. The source of this sequence is a human donor in good health (CMV status not recorded). Some clones in this sample may be carry-over from other donors' samples. The sample comprised PBMCs. The CDR3 spells CASSYPRTGRNTEAFF. The CDR3 DNA reads TGTGCCAGCAGTTACCCGCGGACAGGGAGAAACACTGAAGCTTTCTTT.